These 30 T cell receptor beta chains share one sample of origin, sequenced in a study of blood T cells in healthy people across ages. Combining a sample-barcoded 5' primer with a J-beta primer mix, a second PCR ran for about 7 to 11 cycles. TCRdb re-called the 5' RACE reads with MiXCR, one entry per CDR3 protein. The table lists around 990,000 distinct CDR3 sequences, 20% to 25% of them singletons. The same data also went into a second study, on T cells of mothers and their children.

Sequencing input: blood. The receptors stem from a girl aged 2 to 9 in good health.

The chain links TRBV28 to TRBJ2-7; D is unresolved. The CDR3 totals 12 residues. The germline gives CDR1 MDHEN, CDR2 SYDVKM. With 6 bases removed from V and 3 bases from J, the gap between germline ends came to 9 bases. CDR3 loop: CASRKASYEQYF. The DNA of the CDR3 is TGTGCCAGCAGGAAGGCCAGCTACGAGCAGTACTTC.

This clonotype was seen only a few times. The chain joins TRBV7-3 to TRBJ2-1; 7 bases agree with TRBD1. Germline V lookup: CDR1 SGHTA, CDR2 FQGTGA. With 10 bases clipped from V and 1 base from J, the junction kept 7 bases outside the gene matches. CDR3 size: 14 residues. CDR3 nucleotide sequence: TGTGCCACTAGTCTGGACAGGTCCTACAATGAGCAGTTCTTC. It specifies CATSLDRSYNEQFF.

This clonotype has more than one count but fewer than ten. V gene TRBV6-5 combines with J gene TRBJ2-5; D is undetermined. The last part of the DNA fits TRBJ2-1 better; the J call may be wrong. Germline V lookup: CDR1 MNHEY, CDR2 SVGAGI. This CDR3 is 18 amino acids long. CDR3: CASSYQPPRHITENEQFF. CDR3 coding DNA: TGTGCCAGCAGTTACCAACCCCCGAGGCATATAACGGAGAATGAGCAGTTCTTC.

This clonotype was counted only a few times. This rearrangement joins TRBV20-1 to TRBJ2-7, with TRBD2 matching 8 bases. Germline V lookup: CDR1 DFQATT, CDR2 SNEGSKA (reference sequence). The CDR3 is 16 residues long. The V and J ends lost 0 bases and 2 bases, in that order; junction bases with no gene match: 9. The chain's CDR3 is CSARDPSAGGTYEQYF. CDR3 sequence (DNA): TGCAGTGCTAGAGATCCCAGCGCGGGAGGTACCTACGAGCAGTACTTC.

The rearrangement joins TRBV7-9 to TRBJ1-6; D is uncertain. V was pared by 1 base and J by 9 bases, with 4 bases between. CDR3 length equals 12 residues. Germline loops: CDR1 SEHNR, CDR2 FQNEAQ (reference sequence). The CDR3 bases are TGTGCCAGCAGCTTAGGGTTTTCACCCCTCCACTTT. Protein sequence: CASSLGFSPLHF. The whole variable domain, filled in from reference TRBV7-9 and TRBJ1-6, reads DTGVSQNPRHKITKRGQNVTFRCDPISEHNRLYWYRQTLGQGPEFLTYFQNEAQLEKSRLLSDRFSAERPKGSFSTLEIQRTEQGDSAMYLCASSLGFSPLHFGNGTRLTVT.

The CDR3 coding sequence is TGTGCCAGCAGCCTCCCGGGCTTCACTCTAGATACGCAGTATTTT. This sequence encodes CASSLPGFTLDTQYF. The chain is built from TRBV14 and TRBJ2-3; D uncertain. Germline V gene data show CDR1 as SGHDN and CDR2 as FVKESK. V lost 4 bases, J lost 5 bases, and 16 bases lay in between. The CDR3 spans 15 residues.

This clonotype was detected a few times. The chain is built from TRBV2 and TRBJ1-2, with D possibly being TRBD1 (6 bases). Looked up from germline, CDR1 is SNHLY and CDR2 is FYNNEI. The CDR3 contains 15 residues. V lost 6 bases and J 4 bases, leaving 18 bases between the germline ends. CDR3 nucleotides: TGTGCCAGCAGCAAAGAAACAGGGACGGGCTATGGCTACACCTTC. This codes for CASSKETGTGYGYTF.

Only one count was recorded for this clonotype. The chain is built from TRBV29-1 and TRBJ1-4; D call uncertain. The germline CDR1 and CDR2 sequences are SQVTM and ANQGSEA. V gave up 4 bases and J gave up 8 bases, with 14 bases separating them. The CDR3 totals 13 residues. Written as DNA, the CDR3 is TGCAGCGTTGGACAAGGGAAGGAAGAAAAACTGTTTTTT. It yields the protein CSVGQGKEEKLFF.

The CDR3 reads CASSAGQGVGYEQYF. The CDR3 DNA reads as TGTGCCAGCAGTGCCGGACAGGGGGTAGGTTACGAGCAGTACTTC. The rearrangement joins TRBV12-3 or TRBV12-4 to TRBJ2-7, with 10 bases fitting TRBD1. The V gene end was trimmed by 5 bases and the J gene end by 4 bases; junction bases not matched to a gene: 8. This CDR3 is built from 15 residues.

CDR3 DNA: TGCAGTGCTGAAAGACAGGGGGTTAATGAAAAACTGTTTTTT. Residues: CSAERQGVNEKLFF. The chain is built from TRBV20-1 and TRBJ1-4, with 9 nucleotides matching TRBD1. Germline V gives CDR1 DFQATT, CDR2 SNEGSKA (reference sequence). Germline trimming cut 5 bases from V and 4 bases from J; bases unmatched to any gene: 5. CDR3 length: 14 residues.

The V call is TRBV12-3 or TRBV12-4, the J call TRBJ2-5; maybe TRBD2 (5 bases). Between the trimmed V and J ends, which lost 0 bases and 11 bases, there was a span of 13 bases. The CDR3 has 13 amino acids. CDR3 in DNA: TGTGCCAGCAGTTTAGCGCATGGAAGGGAGCAGTACTTC. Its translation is CASSLAHGREQYF.

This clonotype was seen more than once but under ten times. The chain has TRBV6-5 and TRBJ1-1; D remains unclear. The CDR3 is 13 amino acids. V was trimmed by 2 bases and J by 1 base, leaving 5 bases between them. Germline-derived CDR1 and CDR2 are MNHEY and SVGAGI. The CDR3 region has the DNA TGTGCCAGCAGTTACGCTACGAACACTGAAGCTTTCTTT. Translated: CASSYATNTEAFF.

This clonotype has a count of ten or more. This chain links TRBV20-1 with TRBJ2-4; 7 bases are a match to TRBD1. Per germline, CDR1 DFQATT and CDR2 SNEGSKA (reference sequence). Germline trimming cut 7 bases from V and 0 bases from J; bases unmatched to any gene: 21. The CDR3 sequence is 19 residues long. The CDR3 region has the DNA TGCAGTGTACCAGACGCTTTGGGACAGAAAGGAAAAGCCAAAAACATTCAGTACTTC. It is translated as CSVPDALGQKGKAKNIQYF.

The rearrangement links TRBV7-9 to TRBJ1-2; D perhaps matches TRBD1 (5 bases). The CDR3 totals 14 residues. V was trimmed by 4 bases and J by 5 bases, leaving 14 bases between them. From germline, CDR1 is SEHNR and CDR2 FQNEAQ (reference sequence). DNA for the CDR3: TGTGCCAGCAGCTCTTCGACAGACCCTTATGGCTACACCTTC. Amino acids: CASSSSTDPYGYTF.

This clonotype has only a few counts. This CDR3 is CASSFTGPRIWFNSGANVLTF. CDR3 DNA sequence: TGTGCCAGCAGCTTTACGGGACCGCGGATATGGTTTAACTCTGGGGCCAACGTCCTGACTTTC. The chain employs TRBV7-2 and TRBJ2-6; D might be TRBD1 or TRBD2, each matching 5 bases. V was trimmed by 3 bases and J by 0 bases, leaving 24 bases between them. From germline, CDR1 is SGHTA and CDR2 FQGNSA. The CDR3 consists of 21 residues.

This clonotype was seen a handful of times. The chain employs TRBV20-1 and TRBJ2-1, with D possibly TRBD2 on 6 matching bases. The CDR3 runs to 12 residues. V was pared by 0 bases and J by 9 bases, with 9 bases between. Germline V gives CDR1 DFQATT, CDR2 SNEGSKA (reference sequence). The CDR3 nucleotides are TGCAGTGCTAGAGATCGGGAGACTGAGCAGTTCTTC. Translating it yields CSARDRETEQFF.

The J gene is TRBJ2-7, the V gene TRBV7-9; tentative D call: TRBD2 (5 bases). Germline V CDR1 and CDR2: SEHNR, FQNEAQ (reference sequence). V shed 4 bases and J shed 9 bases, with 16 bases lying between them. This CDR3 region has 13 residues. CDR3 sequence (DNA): TGTGCCAGCAGCTCATACCCGACCCGGGGGCAGTACTTC. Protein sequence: CASSSYPTRGQYF.

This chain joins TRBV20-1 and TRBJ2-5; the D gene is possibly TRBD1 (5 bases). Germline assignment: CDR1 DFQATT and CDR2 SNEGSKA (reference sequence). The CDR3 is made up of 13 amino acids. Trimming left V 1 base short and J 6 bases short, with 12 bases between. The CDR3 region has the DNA TGCAGTGCTAGAGGAAAGGGGCCGAAGACCCAGTACTTC. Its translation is CSARGKGPKTQYF.

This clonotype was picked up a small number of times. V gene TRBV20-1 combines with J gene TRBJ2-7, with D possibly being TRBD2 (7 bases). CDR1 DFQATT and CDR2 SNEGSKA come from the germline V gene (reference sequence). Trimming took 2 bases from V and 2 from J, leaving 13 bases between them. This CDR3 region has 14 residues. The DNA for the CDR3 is TGCAGTGCTAGATTGGGGGGGCCCACCTACGAGCAGTACTTC. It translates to CSARLGGPTYEQYF.

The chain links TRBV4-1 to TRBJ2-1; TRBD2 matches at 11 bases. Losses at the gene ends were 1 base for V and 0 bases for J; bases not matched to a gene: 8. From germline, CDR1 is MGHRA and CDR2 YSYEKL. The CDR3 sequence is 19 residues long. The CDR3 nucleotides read TGCGCCAGCAGCCAAGGTCGTATAGCGGGAGGGGACTCCTACAATGAGCAGTTCTTC. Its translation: CASSQGRIAGGDSYNEQFF.

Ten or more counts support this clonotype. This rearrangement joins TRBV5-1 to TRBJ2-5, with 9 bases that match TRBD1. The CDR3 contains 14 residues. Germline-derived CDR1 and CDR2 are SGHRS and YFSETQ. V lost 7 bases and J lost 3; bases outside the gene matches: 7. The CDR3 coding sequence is TGCGCCAGCGTCTCCGGGACAGGGAAAGAGACCCAGTACTTC. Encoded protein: CASVSGTGKETQYF.

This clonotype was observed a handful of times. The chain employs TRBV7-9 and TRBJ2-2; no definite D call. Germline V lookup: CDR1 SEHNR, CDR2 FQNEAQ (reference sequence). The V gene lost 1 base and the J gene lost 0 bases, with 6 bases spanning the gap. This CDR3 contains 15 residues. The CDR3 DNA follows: TGTGCCAGCAGCTTAGTGCGAGCGAACACCGGGGAGCTGTTTTTT. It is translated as CASSLVRANTGELFF.

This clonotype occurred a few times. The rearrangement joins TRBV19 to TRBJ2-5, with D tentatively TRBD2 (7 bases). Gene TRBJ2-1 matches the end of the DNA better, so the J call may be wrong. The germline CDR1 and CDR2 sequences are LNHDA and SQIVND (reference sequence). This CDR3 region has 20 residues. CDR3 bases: TGTGCCAGTAGCCCATTACAGAAAGGGGGGGGCCCCTCGTTCTACAATGAGCAGTTCTTC. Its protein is CASSPLQKGGGPSFYNEQFF.

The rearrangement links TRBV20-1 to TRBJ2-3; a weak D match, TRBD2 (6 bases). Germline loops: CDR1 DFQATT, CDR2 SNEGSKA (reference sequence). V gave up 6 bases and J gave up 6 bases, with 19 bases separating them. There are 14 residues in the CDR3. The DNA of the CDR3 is TGCAGTGCCACTGGCGGGGCGATCCGGGATACGCAGTATTTT. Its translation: CSATGGAIRDTQYF.

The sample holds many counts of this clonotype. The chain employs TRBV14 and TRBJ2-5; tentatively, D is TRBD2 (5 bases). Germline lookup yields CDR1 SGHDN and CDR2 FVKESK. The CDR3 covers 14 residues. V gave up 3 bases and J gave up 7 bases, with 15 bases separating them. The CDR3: CASSQSSEGWTQYF. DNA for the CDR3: TGTGCCAGCAGCCAGTCTTCCGAGGGATGGACCCAGTACTTC.

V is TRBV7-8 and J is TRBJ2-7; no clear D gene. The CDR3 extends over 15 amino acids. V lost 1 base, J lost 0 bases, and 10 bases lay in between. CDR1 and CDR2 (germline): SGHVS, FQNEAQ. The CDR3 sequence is CASSLELRYSYEQYF. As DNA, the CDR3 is TGTGCCAGCAGCTTAGAATTAAGGTACTCCTACGAGCAGTACTTC.

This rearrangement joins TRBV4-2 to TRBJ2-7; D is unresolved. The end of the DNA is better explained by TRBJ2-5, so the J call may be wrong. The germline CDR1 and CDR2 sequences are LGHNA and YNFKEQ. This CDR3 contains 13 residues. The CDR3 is CASSLYTGETQYF. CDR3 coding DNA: TGTGCCAGCAGCCTTTACACGGGAGAGACCCAGTACTTC.

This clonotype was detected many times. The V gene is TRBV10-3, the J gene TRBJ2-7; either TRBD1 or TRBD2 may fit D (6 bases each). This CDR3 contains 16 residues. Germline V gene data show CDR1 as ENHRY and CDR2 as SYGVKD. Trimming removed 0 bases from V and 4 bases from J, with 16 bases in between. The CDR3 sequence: CAISESTLGGPYEQYF. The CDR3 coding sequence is TGTGCCATCAGTGAGTCGACTCTTGGGGGGCCTTACGAGCAGTACTTC.

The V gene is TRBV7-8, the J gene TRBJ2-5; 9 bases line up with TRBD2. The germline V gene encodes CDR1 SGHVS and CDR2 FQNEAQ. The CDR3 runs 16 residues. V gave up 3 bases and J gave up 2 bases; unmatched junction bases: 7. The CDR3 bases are TGTGCCAGCAGCTTTTTAGCGGGGGATATTCAAGAGACCCAGTACTTC. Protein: CASSFLAGDIQETQYF.

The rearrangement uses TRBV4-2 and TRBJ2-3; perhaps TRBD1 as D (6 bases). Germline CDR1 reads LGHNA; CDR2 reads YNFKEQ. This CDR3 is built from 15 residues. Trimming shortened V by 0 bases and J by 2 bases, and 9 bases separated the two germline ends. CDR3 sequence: CASSQEGGITDTQYF. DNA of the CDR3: TGTGCCAGCAGCCAAGAAGGGGGTATCACAGATACGCAGTATTTT.